What follows are 11 T cell receptor beta chains derived from one specimen sequenced in a study of HIV-infected patients and healthy controls. Reverse transcription used about 500 ng RNA and constant-region primers for alpha and beta. Separate chain-specific third strand synthesis with multiplexing indices produced the alpha and beta libraries. TCRdb reprocessed the 5' RACE reads with MiXCR, giving one entry per CDR3 protein. The table records about 3,300 distinct CDR3 sequences, about a fifth of them present only once. The repertoire came from unfractionated whole blood and reflected all unsorted peripheral T cells. The sample consisted of blood, taken before antiretroviral therapy. The receptors were gathered from an adult with HIV infection.

This clonotype is medium-sized by share. This chain connects TRBV20-1 to TRBJ1-5; D gene unclear. The CDR3 loop spans 15 amino acids. V was clipped by 3 bases and J by 0 bases, with 12 bases between them. The V gene's germline CDR1 is DFQATT and CDR2 SNEGSKA (reference sequence). CDR3 nucleotide sequence: TGCAGTGCTAGGGGTCTACGGCCTAGCAATCAGCCCCAGCATTTT. Translation gives CSARGLRPSNQPQHF.

A note on this clonotype: This clone may be a read error of a much larger clone one base away. V is TRBV29-1 and J is TRBJ1-1; D is unresolved. This CDR3 has 14 residues. The V gene lost 2 bases and the J gene lost 0 bases, with 10 bases spanning the gap. Germline V gene data show CDR1 as SQVTM and CDR2 as ANQGSEA. The CDR3 here is CSVELVAMNTEAFF. The CDR3 coding sequence is TGCAGCGTTGAATTAGTGGCTATGAACACTGAAGCTTTCTTT.

The V and J genes are TRBV15 and TRBJ1-5, with D unresolved. Germline CDR1 and CDR2: LNHNV and YYDKDF (reference sequence). This CDR3 region has 14 residues. V was cut by 0 bases and J by 4 bases, with 7 bases left in between. CDR3 sequence reads: CATSRDSLNQPQHF. The CDR3 DNA is TGTGCCACCAGCAGAGACAGCTTGAATCAGCCCCAGCATTTT. Full variable domain (outside the CDR3, taken from reference TRBV15 and TRBJ1-5): DAMVIQNPRYQVTQFGKPVTLSCSQTLNHNVMYWYQQKSSQAPKLLFHYYDKDFNNEADTPDNFQSRRPNTSFCFLDIRSPGLGDTAMYLCATSRDSLNQPQHFGDGTRLSIL.

This clonotype is termed medium-sized (0.01 to 0.1%). The chain combines TRBV3-1 with TRBJ2-1, with 7 bases that match TRBD2. The germline V gene has CDR1 LGHDT and CDR2 YNNKEL (reference sequence). Trimming took 2 bases from V and 7 from J; bases not matched to a gene: 11. This CDR3 contains 16 residues. In nucleotides, the CDR3 is TGTGCCAGCAGCCAATGGGGGAGCGGGGATAGGAATGAGCAGTTCTTC. As protein: CASSQWGSGDRNEQFF.

This clonotype is labeled hyperexpanded. The chain carries TRBV9 and TRBJ2-1; D possibly corresponds to TRBD2 (7 bases). Per the germline V gene, CDR1 is SGDLS and CDR2 is YYNGEE. V was pared by 6 bases and J by 8 bases, with 18 bases between. The CDR3 has 14 residues. The CDR3 spells CASTKGGGPDEQFF. The CDR3 DNA follows: TGTGCCAGCACGAAAGGGGGGGGGCCCGATGAGCAGTTCTTC.

In its sample, this clonotype is medium-sized. The CDR3 loop reads CASSDPQGANTGELFF. The CDR3 DNA reads as TGTGCCAGCAGTGACCCACAGGGTGCGAACACCGGGGAGCTGTTTTTT. The J gene is TRBJ2-2, the V gene TRBV6-1; maybe TRBD1 (6 bases). Deletions cut 3 bases from V and 0 bases from J, with 11 bases between. There are 16 residues in the CDR3. CDR1 MNHNS and CDR2 SASEGT come from the germline V gene.

The gene calls are TRBV29-1 and TRBJ1-1, with D possibly matching TRBD1 (5 bases). V lost 0 bases, J lost 4 bases, and 21 bases lay in between. This CDR3 contains 17 residues. Looked up from germline, CDR1 is SQVTM and CDR2 is ANQGSEA. CDR3 DNA: TGCAGCGTTGAAGATAATGGCCGGGGGGGAAAGGGCACTGAAGCTTTCTTT. Residues: CSVEDNGRGGKGTEAFF.

In this sample, this clonotype turned up a few times. The DNA for the CDR3 is TGTGCCGTGACTAGCGGGGGGGCCCTCTCTCTTAGAGGGGCCAACGTCCTGACTTTC. This gives the protein CAVTSGGALSLRGANVLTF. This rearrangement joins TRBV5-4 to TRBJ2-6, with 14 bases that match TRBD2. Trimming took 10 bases from V and 4 from J; bases not matched to a gene: 16. The CDR3 consists of 19 residues. Germline values: CDR1 SGHNT, CDR2 YYREEE (reference sequence). Combining the CDR3 with reference TRBV5-4 and TRBJ2-6 gives the whole variable domain ETGVTQSPTHLIKTRGQQVTLRCSSQSGHNTVSWYQQALGQGPQFIFQYYREEENGRGNFPPRFSGLQFPNYSSELNVNALELDDSALYLCAVTSGGALSLRGANVLTFGAGSRLTVL.

The genes are TRBV2 and TRBJ2-1, with 15 bases lining up with TRBD2. This CDR3 has 17 amino acids. The trim removed 4 bases at V and 3 bases at J, leaving 4 bases unmatched. Germline values: CDR1 SNHLY, CDR2 FYNNEI. The CDR3 reads CASSGGLAGGNYNEQFF. The CDR3 DNA follows: TGTGCCAGCAGTGGGGGACTAGCGGGGGGCAACTACAATGAGCAGTTCTTC. Complete variable domain (other parts from reference TRBV2 and TRBJ2-1): EPEVTQTPSHQVTQMGQEVILRCVPISNHLYFYWYRQILGQKVEFLVSFYNNEISEKSEIFDDQFSVERPDGSNFTLKIRSTKLEDSAMYFCASSGGLAGGNYNEQFFGPGTRLTVL.

In regard to this clonotype: A read error may explain this, as a much larger clone is one base away. The rearrangement joins TRBV20-1 to TRBJ2-1; D unresolved. This CDR3 is 13 amino acids long. Per the germline V gene, CDR1 is DFQATT and CDR2 is SNEGSKA (reference sequence). Trimming took 7 bases from V and 4 from J, leaving 14 bases between them. The CDR3 DNA reads TGCAGTGGGAAGGTACCCCAATACAATGAGCAGTTCTTC. It yields the protein CSGKVPQYNEQFF.

This clonotype has only a few counts. The V gene is TRBV5-1, the J gene TRBJ2-3; no clear D. Germline values: CDR1 SGHRS, CDR2 YFSETQ. Trimming left V 3 bases short and J 2 bases short, with 13 bases between. The length of the CDR3 is 15 residues. CDR3 sequence (DNA): TGCGCCAGCAGCTCTTGGCCAGGAATCACAGATACGCAGTATTTT. This gives the protein CASSSWPGITDTQYF.